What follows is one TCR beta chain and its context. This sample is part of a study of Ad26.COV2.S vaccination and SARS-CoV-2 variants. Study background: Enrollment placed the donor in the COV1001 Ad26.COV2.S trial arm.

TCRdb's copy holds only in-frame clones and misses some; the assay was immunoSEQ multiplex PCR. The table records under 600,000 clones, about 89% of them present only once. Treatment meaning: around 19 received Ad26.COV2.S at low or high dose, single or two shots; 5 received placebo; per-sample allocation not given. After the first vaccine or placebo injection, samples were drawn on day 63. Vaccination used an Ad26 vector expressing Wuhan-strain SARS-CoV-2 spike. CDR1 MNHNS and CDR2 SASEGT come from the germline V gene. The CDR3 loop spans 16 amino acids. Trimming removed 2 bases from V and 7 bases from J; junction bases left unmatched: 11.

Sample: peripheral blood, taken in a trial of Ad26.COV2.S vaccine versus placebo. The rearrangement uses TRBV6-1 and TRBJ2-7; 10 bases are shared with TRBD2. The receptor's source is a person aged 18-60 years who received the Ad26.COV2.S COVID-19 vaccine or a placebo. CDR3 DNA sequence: TGTGCCAGCAGTGAAAATGGAGCGGGAGGGCCCCGTGAGCAGTACTTC. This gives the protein CASSENGAGGPREQYF.